The rows below give T cell receptor beta chains drawn from one sample of a study of blood T cells in healthy people across ages. Each CDR3 protein is one row after TCRdb ran MiXCR on the 5' RACE reads. This table holds about 780,000 distinct CDR3 sequences, about 46% found once. The specimen sequenced was blood. The receptors derive from an older man in good health. The CDR3 runs from the conserved cysteine through the conserved F or W. D genes are given only for firm matches. Clone size, where shown, is once, few, many, or a class for clones that have expanded.

V,size,J,D,DNA,CDR3
TRBV28,-,TRBJ2-1,-,TGTGCCAGCGGGGTGGGCTCCTACAATGAGCAGTTCTTC,CASGVGSYNEQFF
TRBV20-1,-,TRBJ2-6,-,TGCAGTGCTAGCGGAACCACCTACATGGCCAACGTCCTGACTTTC,CSASGTTYMANVLTF
TRBV7-3,-,TRBJ2-3,TRBD2,TGTGCCAGCAGCTTAAGGGCGGGGGAGATACAAAGGAGCACAGATACGCAGTATTTT,CASSLRAGEIQRSTDTQYF
TRBV2,-,TRBJ2-1,TRBD2,TGTGTCTCCGAGGTGCGGGAGTGGAGTGAGCAGTTCTTC,CVSEVREWSEQFF
TRBV20-1,-,TRBJ2-1,TRBD2,TGCAGTGCTAGAGGAGTTCGGGCTAGCGGATACAATGAGCAGTTCTTC,CSARGVRASGYNEQFF
TRBV7-2,-,TRBJ2-5,-,TGTGCCAGCAGCCAGAACCAGGGTCTCGAGACCCAGTACTTC,CASSQNQGLETQYF
TRBV29-1,-,TRBJ2-7,-,TGCAGCGCCGCAGGCGGGCGCTCCGCCTCCTACAATGAGCAGTACTTC,CSAAGGRSASYNEQYF
TRBV7-8,-,TRBJ1-2,-,TGTGCCAGCAGCCCCGTACTTTCGGAGGGTAGCAGTGGCTACACCTTC,CASSPVLSEGSSGYTF
TRBV12-3/TRBV12-4,-,TRBJ2-3,TRBD2,TGTGCCAGCAGTTTTAACAGCGGGGGCACAGATACGCAGTATTTT,CASSFNSGGTDTQYF
TRBV9,-,TRBJ2-5,-,TGTGCCAGCAGCCCCCACGGCTGGGAGCAGTACTTC,CASSPHGWEQYF
TRBV20-1,-,TRBJ2-6,TRBD1,TGCAGTGCTAGTCCACAGGGGGTGGCCAACGTCCTGACTTTC,CSASPQGVANVLTF
TRBV27,-,TRBJ2-3,-,TGTGCCAGCACCCACGGCGGGGCCCCAGATACGCAGTATTTT,CASTHGGAPDTQYF
TRBV20-1,-,TRBJ2-7,TRBD2,TGCAGTGCGAGCGGGGGGTTTAGCGGGGTCACCTCCTACGAGCAGTACTTC,CSASGGFSGVTSYEQYF
TRBV5-6,-,TRBJ1-2,-,TGTGCCAGCAGCTTGAAGGGACGGGATAACTATGGCTACACCTTC,CASSLKGRDNYGYTF
TRBV28,few,TRBJ1-5,TRBD1,TGTGCCAGCAGTTTGGGGCAGGGGGGGAGTCAGCCCCAGCATTTT,CASSLGQGGSQPQHF
TRBV15,-,TRBJ1-1,-,TGTGTCACCAGCAGAGTTCGGCTCGGGACTGAAGCTTTCTTT,CVTSRVRLGTEAFF
TRBV20-1,few,TRBJ2-7,-,TGTAGTGCCTTAGCGGTAATCTCCTACGAGCAGTACTTC,CSALAVISYEQYF
TRBV5-1,-,TRBJ2-3,TRBD2,TGCGCCAGCAGCTTCCGGGACTACGACATGGATACGCAGTATTTT,CASSFRDYDMDTQYF
TRBV7-2,-,TRBJ2-7,-,TGTGCCAGCAGCTTACAGCGTAACAATGAGCAGTACTTC,CASSLQRNNEQYF
TRBV12-3/TRBV12-4,few,TRBJ1-1,-,TGTGCCAGCAGAGCTAACACTGAAGCTTTCTTT,CASRANTEAFF